The sequence of this T cell receptor beta chain was determined in a study of T cell responses to AZD1222 COVID-19 vaccine (dated by TCRdb to the early 2020s). About the full investigation: AZD1222 recipients given second doses at about 4 weeks or at about 12 weeks were pooled, since spike-specific TCR depth and breadth were not found to differ between the two schedules. A total of around 240 trial participants underwent TCR sequencing, of whom roughly 210 received two doses of AZD1222 and about 25 received two doses of the MenACWY control vaccine. Trial participants were enrolled into age subgroups of 18-55, 56-69 and 70-plus years, which contained about 150, 27 and 61 TCR-sequenced participants, respectively. Findings and caveats that apply to the study as a whole: After two AZD1222 doses, both the breadth and the depth of spike-specific TCRs were significantly higher than at day 0 and than in MenACWY recipients. In the small 56-69-year group, the increase in depth fell short of significance, most likely because of low power. Nearly half of unique spike-specific TCRs reportedly recognized epitopes outside regions mutated in the B.1.351 and B.1.1.7 variants. Participants were mostly white British, with more females than males. The authors suggested clonal diversity may have been underestimated. Conclusions about previously exposed vaccinees are limited because only 6 or 7 AZD1222 recipients were SARS-CoV-2 seropositive at baseline. Vaccine-associated CD4 TCRs spanned the whole spike protein, with dominant responses in regions 160-218 and 743-854. Because no samples from the day 14 peak response were available, repertoires could be characterized only after the peak T cell response.

Remarks on this clone: Its target antigen remains unknown. Base qualities are not recorded, but no much larger clone differs from it by a single base.

The CDR3 runs 16 amino acids, cysteine and phenylalanine included. Just CDR3 DNA is preserved here, 48 bases in frame from base 1. The germline V gene gives CDR1 as SGHAT and CDR2 as FQNNGV. Trimming at the junction amounts to 5 bases on V and 2 bases on J, and the germline ends lie 19 bases apart. Sample time point, as interpreted from the label and publication: baseline before first vaccination. Vaccinee samples came from UK trials COV001 and COV002, including a single-blind randomized controlled phase 2/3 trial of AZD1222 (ChAdOx1 nCoV-19) in healthy adults. Trial participant PBMC samples were collected at day 0 and day 28 after the second dose for TCRbeta chain sequencing. The CDR3 regions of human TCRbeta chains were subjected to immunosequencing. The paper's processing steps were these. TCRs in the repertoires were matched against a reference library of SARS-CoV-2-specific TCRs that had been generated with the MIRA antigen-specificity platform. Breadth was defined as the fraction of unique TCRs that were SARS-CoV-2-associated, and depth was defined as the fraction of total T cells that were SARS-CoV-2-associated. Each spike-specific TCR was assigned to its reactive spike region and to a CD4 or CD8 class using the MIRA data. Log10-transformed breadth and depth values were compared by one-way ANOVA with Sidak's multiple comparisons tests. Imported from immuneACCESS, the table was reduced by TCRdb to in-frame sequences with V and J called. These copies leave out some clones; in studies compared against another copy, an unresolved V gene accounts for under half, and the cause of the remainder is not known. The DNA gave D and trimming, while V, J and clone size come from that table. The table for this sample lists some 86,000 clones; 80% of them were counted only once. Clones ranked in the top ten supply less than 25% of the sample.

This receptor was identified in an adult in good health. The material was peripheral blood, obtained on day 0 of AZD1222 vaccination. The chain was built from TRBV11-2 and TRBJ2-7, and perhaps TRBD2 as D gene, on 6 matching bases. The DNA sequence is TGTGCCAGCAGCCCATTGCCGGGACTCGGTACCTACGAGCAGTACTTC. The translation is CASSPLPGLGTYEQYF.